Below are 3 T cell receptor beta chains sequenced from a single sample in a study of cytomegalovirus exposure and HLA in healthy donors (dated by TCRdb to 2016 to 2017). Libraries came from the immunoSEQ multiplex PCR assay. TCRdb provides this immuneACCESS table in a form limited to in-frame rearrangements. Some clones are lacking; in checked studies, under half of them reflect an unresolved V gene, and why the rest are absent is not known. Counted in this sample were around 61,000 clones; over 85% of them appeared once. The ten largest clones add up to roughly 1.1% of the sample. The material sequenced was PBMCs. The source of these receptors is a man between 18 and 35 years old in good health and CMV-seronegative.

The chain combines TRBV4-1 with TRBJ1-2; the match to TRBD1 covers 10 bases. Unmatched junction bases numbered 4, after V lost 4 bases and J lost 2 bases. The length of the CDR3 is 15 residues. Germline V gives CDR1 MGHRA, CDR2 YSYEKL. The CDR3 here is CASSLGTGANYGYTF. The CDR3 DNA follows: TGCGCCAGCAGCCTTGGGACAGGGGCAAACTATGGCTACACCTTC.

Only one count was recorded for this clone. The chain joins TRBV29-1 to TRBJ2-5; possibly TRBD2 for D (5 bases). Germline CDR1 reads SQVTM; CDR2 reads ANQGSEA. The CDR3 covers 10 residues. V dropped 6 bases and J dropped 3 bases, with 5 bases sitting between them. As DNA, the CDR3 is TGCAGCGTCGGGAAAGAGACCCAGTACTTC. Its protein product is CSVGKETQYF.

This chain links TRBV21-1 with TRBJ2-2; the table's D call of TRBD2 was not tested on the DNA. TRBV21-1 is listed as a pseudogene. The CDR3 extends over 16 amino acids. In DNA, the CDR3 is TGTGCCAGCAGCAAATCTTCCCGGGAGAACACCGGGGAGCTGTTTTTT. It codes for CASSKSSRENTGELFF.